This paragraph reports one TCR beta chain. Its antigen is currently unknown. Trimming at V came to 1 base and at J to 0 bases, leaving 0 bases not matched to a gene. There are 15 residues in the CDR3. Germline V CDR1 and CDR2: SGHRS, YFSETQ. The data stem from a study of shared clonotypes between healthy human individuals. Overall study results and limits: Relative to memory subsets, naive subsets generally showed larger estimated richness.

Original methodology: There were no quality scores in the junction-only immunoSEQ sequences, so filtering differed. The assay was immunoSEQ multiplex PCR, and TCRdb's table has in-frame clones only and misses some. Clone size and the V and J calls come from that table; the DNA yielded D and trimming. The data contain some 380,000 clones, roughly 96% of them seen just once; the ten biggest clones take up around 0.3%. The sample consisted of memory CD8+ T cells sorted from blood. Subset denoted: CD45RO+ cells pooled with CCR7-negative TemRA cells. The chain links TRBV5-1 to TRBJ2-2, with 7 bases fitting TRBD1. The sequence derives from a man in his thirties or forties in good health. The CDR3 nucleotides read TGCGCCAGCAGCTTGACAGGGGCGAACACCGGGGAGCTGTTTTTT. Translated: CASSLTGANTGELFF.